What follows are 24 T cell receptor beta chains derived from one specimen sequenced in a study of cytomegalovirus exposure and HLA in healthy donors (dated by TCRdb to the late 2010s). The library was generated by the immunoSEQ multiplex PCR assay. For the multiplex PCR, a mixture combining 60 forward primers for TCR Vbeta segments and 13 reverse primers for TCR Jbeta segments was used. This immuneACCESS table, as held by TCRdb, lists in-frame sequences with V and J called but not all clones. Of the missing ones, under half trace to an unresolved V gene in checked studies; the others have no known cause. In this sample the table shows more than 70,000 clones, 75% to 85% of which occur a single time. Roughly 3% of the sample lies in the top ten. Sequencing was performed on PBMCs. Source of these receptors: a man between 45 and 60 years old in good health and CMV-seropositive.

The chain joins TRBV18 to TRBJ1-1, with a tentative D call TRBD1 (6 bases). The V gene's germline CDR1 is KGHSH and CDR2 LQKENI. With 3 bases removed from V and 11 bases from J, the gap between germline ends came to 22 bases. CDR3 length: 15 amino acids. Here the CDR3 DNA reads TGTGCCAGCTCACCCAGAGGCTTATCTGGGACAACGGCTTTCTTT. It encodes CASSPRGLSGTTAFF.

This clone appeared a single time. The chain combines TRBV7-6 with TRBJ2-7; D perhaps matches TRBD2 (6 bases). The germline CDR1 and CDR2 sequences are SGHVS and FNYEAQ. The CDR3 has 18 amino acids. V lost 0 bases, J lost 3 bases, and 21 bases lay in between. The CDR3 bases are TGTGCCAGCAGCTTAGCGTACCCCCTTTCTAGCGAGAACTACGAGCAGTACTTC. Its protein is CASSLAYPLSSENYEQYF.

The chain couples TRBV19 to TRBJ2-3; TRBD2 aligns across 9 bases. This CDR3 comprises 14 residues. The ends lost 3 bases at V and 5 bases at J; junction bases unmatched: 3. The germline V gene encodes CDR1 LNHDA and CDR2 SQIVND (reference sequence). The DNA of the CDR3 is TGTGCCAGTAGTATCGATAGCGGGAGAGATACGCAGTATTTT. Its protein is CASSIDSGRDTQYF.

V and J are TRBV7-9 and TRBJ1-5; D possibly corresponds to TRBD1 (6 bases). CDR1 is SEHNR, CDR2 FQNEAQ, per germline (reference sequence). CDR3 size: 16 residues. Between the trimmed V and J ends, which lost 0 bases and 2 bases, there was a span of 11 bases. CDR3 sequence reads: CASSLAQGLGNQPQHF. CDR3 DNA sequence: TGTGCCAGCAGCTTAGCGCAGGGGCTGGGCAATCAGCCCCAGCATTTT.

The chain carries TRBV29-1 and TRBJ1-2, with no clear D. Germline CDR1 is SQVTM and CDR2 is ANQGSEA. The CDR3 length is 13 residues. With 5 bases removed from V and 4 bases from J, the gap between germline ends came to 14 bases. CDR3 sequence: CSVSPRLSYGYTF. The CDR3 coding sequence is TGCAGCGTTTCCCCTAGGCTAAGCTATGGCTACACCTTC.

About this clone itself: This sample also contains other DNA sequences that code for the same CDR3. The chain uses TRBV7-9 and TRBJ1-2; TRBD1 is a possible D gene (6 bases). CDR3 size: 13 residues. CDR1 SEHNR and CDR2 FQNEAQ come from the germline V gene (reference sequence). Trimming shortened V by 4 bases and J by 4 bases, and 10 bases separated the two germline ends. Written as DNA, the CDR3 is TGTGCCAGCAGCTACACAGGGATCTATGGCTACACCTTC. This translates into CASSYTGIYGYTF.

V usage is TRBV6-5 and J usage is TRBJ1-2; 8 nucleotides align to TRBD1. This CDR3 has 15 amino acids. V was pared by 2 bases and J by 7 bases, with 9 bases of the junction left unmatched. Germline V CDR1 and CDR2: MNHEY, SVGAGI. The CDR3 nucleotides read TGTGCCAGCAGTTACAACGGACAGGGTCTCGGTGGCTACACCTTC. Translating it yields CASSYNGQGLGGYTF.

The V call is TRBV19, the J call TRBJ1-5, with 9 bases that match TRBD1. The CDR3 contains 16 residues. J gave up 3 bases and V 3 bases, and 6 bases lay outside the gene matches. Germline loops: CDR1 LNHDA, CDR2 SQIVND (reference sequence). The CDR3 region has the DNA TGTGCCAGTAGTATGGGACAGGGTATGGCCAATCAGCCCCAGCATTTT. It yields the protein CASSMGQGMANQPQHF.

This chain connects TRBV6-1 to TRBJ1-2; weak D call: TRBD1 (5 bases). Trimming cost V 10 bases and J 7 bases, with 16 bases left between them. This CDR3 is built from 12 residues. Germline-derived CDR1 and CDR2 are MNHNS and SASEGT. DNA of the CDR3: TGTGCCACCCGCGGGACGTTCGGTGGCTACACCTTC. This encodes CATRGTFGGYTF.

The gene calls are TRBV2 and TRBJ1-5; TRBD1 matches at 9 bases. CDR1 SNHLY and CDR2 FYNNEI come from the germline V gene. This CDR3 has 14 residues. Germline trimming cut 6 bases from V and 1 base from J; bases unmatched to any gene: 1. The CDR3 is CASRGTGSNQPQHF. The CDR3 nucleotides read TGTGCCAGCAGGGGGACAGGGAGCAATCAGCCCCAGCATTTT. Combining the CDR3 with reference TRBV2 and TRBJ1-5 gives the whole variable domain EPEVTQTPSHQVTQMGQEVILRCVPISNHLYFYWYRQILGQKVEFLVSFYNNEISEKSEIFDDQFSVERPDGSNFTLKIRSTKLEDSAMYFCASRGTGSNQPQHFGDGTRLSIL.

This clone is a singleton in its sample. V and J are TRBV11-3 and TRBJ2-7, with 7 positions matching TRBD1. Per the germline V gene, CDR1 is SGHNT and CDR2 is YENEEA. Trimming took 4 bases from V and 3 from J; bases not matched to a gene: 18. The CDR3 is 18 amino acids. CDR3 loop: CASSSPLQGLVPLYEQYF. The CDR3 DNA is TGTGCCAGCAGCTCCCCCCTACAGGGGTTGGTACCGCTCTACGAGCAGTACTTC.

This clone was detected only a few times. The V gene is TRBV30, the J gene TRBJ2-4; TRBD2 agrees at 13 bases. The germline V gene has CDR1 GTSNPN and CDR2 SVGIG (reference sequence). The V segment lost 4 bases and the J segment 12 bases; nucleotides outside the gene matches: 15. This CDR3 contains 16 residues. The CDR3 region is CAWTVGLAGVFGRQYF. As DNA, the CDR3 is TGTGCCTGGACCGTCGGACTAGCGGGGGTTTTCGGTCGTCAGTACTTC.

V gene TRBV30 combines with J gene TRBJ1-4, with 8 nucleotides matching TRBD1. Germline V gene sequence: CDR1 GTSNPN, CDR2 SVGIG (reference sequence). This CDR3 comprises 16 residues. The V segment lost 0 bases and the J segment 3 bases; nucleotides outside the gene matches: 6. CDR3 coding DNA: TGTGCCTGGAGTGTACTGCTGGACAGGGCTAATGAAAAACTGTTTTTT. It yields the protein CAWSVLLDRANEKLFF.

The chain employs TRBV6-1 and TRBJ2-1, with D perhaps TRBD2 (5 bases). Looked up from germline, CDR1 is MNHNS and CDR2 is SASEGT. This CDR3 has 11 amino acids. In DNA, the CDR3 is TGTGTTGCGCGGGTATACAATGAGCAGTTCTTC. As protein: CVARVYNEQFF.

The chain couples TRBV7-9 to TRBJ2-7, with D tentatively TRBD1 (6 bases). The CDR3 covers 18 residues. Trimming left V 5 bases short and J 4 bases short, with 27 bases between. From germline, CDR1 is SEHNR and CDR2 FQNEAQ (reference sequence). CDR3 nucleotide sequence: TGTGCCAGCAGCCCCCCCAATCCAGAGGCCAGGGGAAGATACGAGCAGTACTTC. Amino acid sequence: CASSPPNPEARGRYEQYF.

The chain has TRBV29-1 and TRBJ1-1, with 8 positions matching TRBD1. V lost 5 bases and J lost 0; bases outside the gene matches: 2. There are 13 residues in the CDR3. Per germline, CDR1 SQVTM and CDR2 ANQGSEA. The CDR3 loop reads CSVNRGVNTEAFF. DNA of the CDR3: TGCAGCGTTAACAGGGGGGTGAACACTGAAGCTTTCTTT.

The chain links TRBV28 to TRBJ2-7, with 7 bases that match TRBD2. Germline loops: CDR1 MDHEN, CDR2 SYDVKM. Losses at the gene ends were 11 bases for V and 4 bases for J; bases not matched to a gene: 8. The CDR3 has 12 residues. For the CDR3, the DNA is TGTGCCTCTAGGGAGGGCCGATACGAGCAGTACTTC. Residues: CASREGRYEQYF.

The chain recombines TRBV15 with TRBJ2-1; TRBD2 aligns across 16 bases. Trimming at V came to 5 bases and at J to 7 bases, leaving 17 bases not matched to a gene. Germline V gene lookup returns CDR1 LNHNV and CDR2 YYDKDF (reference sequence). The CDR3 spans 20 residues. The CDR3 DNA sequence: TGTGCCACCAGCTCGCGACCGGGACTAGCGGGAGGGCCTAAGGGTAATGAGCAGTTCTTC. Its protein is CATSSRPGLAGGPKGNEQFF.

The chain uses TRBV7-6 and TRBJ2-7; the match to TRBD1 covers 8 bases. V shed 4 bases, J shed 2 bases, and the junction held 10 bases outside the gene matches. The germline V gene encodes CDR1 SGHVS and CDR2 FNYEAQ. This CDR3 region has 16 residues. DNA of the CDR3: TGTGCCAGCAGCTCTTCGCAGGGGGCGCGGACCTACGAGCAGTACTTC. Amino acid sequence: CASSSSQGARTYEQYF.

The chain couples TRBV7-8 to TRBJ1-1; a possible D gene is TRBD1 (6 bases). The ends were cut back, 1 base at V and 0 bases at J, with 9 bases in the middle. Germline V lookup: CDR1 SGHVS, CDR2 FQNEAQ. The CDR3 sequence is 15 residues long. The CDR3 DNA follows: TGTGCCAGCAGCTTAGGAAACAGGGTGAACACTGAAGCTTTCTTT. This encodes CASSLGNRVNTEAFF.

CDR3 bases: TGCGCCAGCAGCTACGACTTAGGCCCATACAATGAGCAGTTCTTC. Amino acid sequence: CASSYDLGPYNEQFF. The chain joins TRBV5-1 to TRBJ2-1; D gene unclear. The germline V gene has CDR1 SGHRS and CDR2 YFSETQ. Between the trimmed V and J ends, which lost 3 bases and 4 bases, there was a span of 14 bases. CDR3 length: 15 amino acids.

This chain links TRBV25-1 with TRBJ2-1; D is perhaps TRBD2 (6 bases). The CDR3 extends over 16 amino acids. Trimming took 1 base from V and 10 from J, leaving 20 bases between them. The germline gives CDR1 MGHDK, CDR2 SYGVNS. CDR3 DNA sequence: TGTGCCAGCAGTGAATTCGATGCCTGGCGGGGCGGAGAGCAGTTCTTC. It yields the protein CASSEFDAWRGGEQFF.

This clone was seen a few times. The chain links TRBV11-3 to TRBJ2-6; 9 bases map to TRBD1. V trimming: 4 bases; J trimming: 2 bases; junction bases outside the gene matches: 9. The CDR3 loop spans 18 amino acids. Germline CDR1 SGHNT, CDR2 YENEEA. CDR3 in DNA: TGTGCCAGCAGCTCCGTCGGGACAGGGCATGCTGGGGCCAACGTCCTGACTTTC. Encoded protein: CASSSVGTGHAGANVLTF.

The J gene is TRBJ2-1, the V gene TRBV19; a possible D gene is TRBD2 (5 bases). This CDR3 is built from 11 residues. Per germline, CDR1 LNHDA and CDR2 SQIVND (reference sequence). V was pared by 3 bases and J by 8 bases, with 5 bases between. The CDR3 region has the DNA TGTGCCAGTAGTATGAGGGATGAGCAGTTCTTC. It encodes CASSMRDEQFF.